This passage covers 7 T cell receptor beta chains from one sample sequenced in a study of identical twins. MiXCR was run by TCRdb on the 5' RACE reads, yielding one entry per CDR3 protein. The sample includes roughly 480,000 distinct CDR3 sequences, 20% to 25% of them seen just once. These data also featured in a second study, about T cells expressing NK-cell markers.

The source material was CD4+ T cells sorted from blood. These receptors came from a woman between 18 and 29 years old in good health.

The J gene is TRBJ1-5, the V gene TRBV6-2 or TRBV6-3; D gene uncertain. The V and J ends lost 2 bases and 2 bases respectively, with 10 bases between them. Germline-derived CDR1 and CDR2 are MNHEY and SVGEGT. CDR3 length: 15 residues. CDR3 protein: CASSYTLQGNQPQHF. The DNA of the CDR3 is TGTGCCAGCAGTTACACACTTCAGGGCAATCAGCCCCAGCATTTT.

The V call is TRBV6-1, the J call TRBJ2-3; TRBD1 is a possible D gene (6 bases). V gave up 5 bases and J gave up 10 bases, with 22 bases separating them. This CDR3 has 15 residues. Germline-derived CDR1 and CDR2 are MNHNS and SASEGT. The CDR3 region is CASSTGTSLRVPQYF. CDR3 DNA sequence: TGTGCCAGCAGTACCGGGACATCCCTGAGAGTTCCGCAGTATTTT.

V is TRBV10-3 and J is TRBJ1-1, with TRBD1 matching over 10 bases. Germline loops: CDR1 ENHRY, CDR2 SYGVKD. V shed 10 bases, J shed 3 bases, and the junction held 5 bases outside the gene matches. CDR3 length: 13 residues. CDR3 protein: CATMDRGDTEAFF. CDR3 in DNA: TGTGCCACTATGGACAGGGGGGACACTGAAGCTTTCTTT.

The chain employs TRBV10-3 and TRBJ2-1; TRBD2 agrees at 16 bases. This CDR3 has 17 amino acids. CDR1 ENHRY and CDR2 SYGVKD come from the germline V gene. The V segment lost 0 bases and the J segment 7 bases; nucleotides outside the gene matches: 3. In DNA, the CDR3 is TGTGCCATCAGTGAGTCGATGGGACTAGCGGGAGGGAATGAGCAGTTCTTC. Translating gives CAISESMGLAGGNEQFF.

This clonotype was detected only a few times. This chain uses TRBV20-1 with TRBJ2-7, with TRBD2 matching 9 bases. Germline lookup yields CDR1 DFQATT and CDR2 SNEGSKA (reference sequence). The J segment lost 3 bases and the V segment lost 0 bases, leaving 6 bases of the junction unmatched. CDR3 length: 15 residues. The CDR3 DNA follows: TGCAGTGCTAGAGATGGGATTAGCGGGAGCTACGAGCAGTACTTC. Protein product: CSARDGISGSYEQYF.

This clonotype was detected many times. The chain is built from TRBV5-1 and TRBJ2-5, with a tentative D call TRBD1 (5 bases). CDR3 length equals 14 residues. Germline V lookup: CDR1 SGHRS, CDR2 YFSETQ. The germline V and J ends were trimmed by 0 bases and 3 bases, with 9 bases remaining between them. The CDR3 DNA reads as TGCGCCAGCAGCTTGGGAGGACAAAAAGAGACCCAGTACTTC. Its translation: CASSLGGQKETQYF.

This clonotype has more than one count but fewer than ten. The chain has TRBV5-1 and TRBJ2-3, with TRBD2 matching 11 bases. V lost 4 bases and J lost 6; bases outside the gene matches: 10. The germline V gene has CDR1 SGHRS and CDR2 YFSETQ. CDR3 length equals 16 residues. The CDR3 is CASSTSGGAIRDTQYF. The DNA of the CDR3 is TGCGCCAGCAGCACTAGCGGGGGAGCTATTCGGGATACGCAGTATTTT.